This is a list of T cell receptor beta chains from one sample in a study of cytomegalovirus exposure and HLA in healthy donors. The table came from immunoSEQ multiplex PCR; TCRdb's copy has only in-frame clones and leaves some out. The data hold about 160,000 clones, with roughly nine tenths observed a single time. What was sequenced was PBMCs. Receptors originate from a woman aged 30 to 39 in good health and CMV-seronegative. The CDR3 runs from the conserved cysteine through the conserved F or W. Fields, in order: clone size, CDR3 length, J gene, D gene, V gene, CDR3 DNA, CDR3 protein. D genes are given only for firm matches. Clone size is stated in some rows and not others, as once, few, many or a class when expanded.

.	15	TRBJ1-1	.	TRBV18	TGTGCCAGCTCACCGCGGCACGAGGTTGGGACTGAAGCTTTCTTT	CASSPRHEVGTEAFF
.	15	TRBJ1-3	TRBD1	TRBV7-9	TGTGCCAGCAGCGCTCCGGGACAGATGAGAAACACCATATATTTT	CASSAPGQMRNTIYF
.	13	TRBJ2-2	.	TRBV7-9	TGTGCCAGCAGCCCCCTTTCTTCAGGGGAGCTGTTTTTT	CASSPLSSGELFF
.	14	TRBJ2-3	.	TRBV2	TGTGCCAGCAGTGTGGAGCGGTTCACAGATACGCAGTATTTT	CASSVERFTDTQYF
.	13	TRBJ1-4	.	TRBV2	TGTGCCAGCAGTGAATGGGGACCGGAAAAACTGTTTTTT	CASSEWGPEKLFF
.	14	TRBJ2-7	TRBD1	TRBV6-5	TGTGCCAGCAGTTACGACAGGGGAGTCTACGAGCAGTACTTC	CASSYDRGVYEQYF
few	16	TRBJ1-2	TRBD1	TRBV9	TGTGCCAGCAGCGTAGCTAAAACAGGGGATGACTATGGCTACACCTTC	CASSVAKTGDDYGYTF
.	14	TRBJ1-2	.	TRBV27	TGTGCCAGCAGTCCATTCCCCCAATGGGAAGGCTACACCTTC	CASSPFPQWEGYTF
.	14	TRBJ2-3	.	TRBV7-8	TGTGCCAGCAGCCCCAGTTCAATCACAGATACGCAGTATTTT	CASSPSSITDTQYF
.	15	TRBJ2-1	.	TRBV14	TGTGCCAGCAGCCAGTGGGGCGCGAGGGTGAATGAGCAGTTCTTC	CASSQWGARVNEQFF
.	14	TRBJ1-1	TRBD1	TRBV29-1	TGCAGCGTTGAACGGATCGACAGGGAGGCTGAAGCTTTCTTT	CSVERIDREAEAFF
.	12	TRBJ2-7	.	TRBV28	TGTGCCAGTAGCGATCCAGCCTACGAGCAGTACTTC	CASSDPAYEQYF
.	15	TRBJ2-5	.	TRBV15	TGTGCCACCAGCAGAGAAGGCCTAGTGGGAGAGACCCAGTACTTC	CATSREGLVGETQYF
.	18	TRBJ2-2	TRBD2	TRBV4-3	TGCGCCAGCAGCCACCAACTAGCGGGGGGAGCGAACACCGGGGAGCTGTTTTTT	CASSHQLAGGANTGELFF
.	16	TRBJ2-1	TRBD2	TRBV5-1	TGCGCCAGCAGCTTGATAGCGGGGGGATCTTACAATGAGCAGTTCTTC	CASSLIAGGSYNEQFF
.	13	TRBJ2-7	.	TRBV6-5	TGTGCCAGCAGTTACACGATCCGGTCCGAGCAGTACTTC	CASSYTIRSEQYF
.	13	TRBJ2-2	.	TRBV10-3	TGTGCCATCAGTGAAGGGGACACCGGGGAGCTGTTTTTT	CAISEGDTGELFF
.	15	TRBJ2-1	.	TRBV9	TGTGCCAGCAGCCCCGGGGAGTTTCGGGATAATGAGCAGTTCTTC	CASSPGEFRDNEQFF
.	15	TRBJ2-5	TRBD1	TRBV5-4	TGTGCCAGCAGCGGGGACAGGGGGTTACAAGAGACCCAGTACTTC	CASSGDRGLQETQYF
once	16	TRBJ1-1	.	TRBV5-4	TGTGCCAGCAGCTCTTCCTGGGAAGGAGAGAACACTGAAGCTTTCTTT	CASSSSWEGENTEAFF
once	15	TRBJ2-5	TRBD2	TRBV29-1	TGCAGCGGGGGGACTAGCGGGGCTTTTGAGGAGACCCAGTACTTC	CSGGTSGAFEETQYF
.	16	TRBJ1-1	.	TRBV7-9	TGTGCCAGCAGCTTCTCCCTACAGGGCCCTAACACTGAAGCTTTCTTT	CASSFSLQGPNTEAFF
.	15	TRBJ2-7	TRBD1	TRBV7-2	TGTGCCAGCAGCTTTCCCGGGACAGTCTCCTACGAGCAGTACTTC	CASSFPGTVSYEQYF
.	17	TRBJ2-7	TRBD1	TRBV7-3	TGTGCCAGCAGCAACCGGGGCGAAGACAGGGGGCTGTACGAGCAGTACTTC	CASSNRGEDRGLYEQYF
.	13	TRBJ2-7	.	TRBV19	TGTGCCAGTAGTATTATAGGATCAGGGTGGCAGTACTTC	CASSIIGSGWQYF
.	14	TRBJ2-1	TRBD2	TRBV13	TGTGCCAGCAGCGTCGGCGGGGGGCGGATTGAGCAGTTCTTC	CASSVGGGRIEQFF
few	12	TRBJ1-3	.	TRBV2	TGTGCCAGCAGTGCGGACTCGAACACCATATATTTT	CASSADSNTIYF
.	18	TRBJ2-7	TRBD2	TRBV28	TGTGCCAGCAGTCCCAAGGCGGGACTAGCGGGAGCCGACTACGAGCAGTACTTC	CASSPKAGLAGADYEQYF
.	13	TRBJ2-3	.	TRBV25-1	TGTGCCAGCAGTGAGCAGGACACAGATACGCAGTATTTT	CASSEQDTDTQYF
.	13	TRBJ2-7	.	TRBV28	TGTGCCAGCAGTTTGGCTAAAACTGGCGAGCAGTACTTC	CASSLAKTGEQYF